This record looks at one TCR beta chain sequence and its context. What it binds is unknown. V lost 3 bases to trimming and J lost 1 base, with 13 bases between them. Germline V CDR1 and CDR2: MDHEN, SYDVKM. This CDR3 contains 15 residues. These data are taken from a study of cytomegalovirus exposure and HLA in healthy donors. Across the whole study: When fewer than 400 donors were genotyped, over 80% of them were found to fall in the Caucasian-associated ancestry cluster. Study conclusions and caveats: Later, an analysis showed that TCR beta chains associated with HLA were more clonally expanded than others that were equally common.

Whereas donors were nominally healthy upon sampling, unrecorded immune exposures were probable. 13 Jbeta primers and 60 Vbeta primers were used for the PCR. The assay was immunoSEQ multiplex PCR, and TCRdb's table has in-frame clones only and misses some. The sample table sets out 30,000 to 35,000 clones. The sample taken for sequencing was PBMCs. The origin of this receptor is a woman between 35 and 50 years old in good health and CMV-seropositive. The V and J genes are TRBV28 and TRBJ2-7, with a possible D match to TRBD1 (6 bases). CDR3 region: CASSFRGQPSYEQYF. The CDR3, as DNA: TGTGCCAGCAGTTTCCGCGGACAGCCGTCCTACGAGCAGTACTTC. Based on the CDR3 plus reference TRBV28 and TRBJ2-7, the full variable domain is DVKVTQSSRYLVKRTGEKVFLECVQDMDHENMFWYRQDPGLGLRLIYFSYDVKMKEKGDIPEGYSVSREKKERFSLILESASTNQTSMYLCASSFRGQPSYEQYFGPGTRLTVT.